The 30 T cell receptor beta chains below come from one sample, sequenced in a study of PD-1 blockade in classical Hodgkin lymphoma. In every patient, relapse followed autologous stem cell transplantation, while exposure to brentuximab vedotin differed. Profiled with immunoSEQ multiplex PCR; TCRdb holds only in-frame clones, not every one. The sample lists roughly 25,000 clones; around 80% were seen once. The material was peripheral blood mononuclear cells (PBMCs), obtained before the second cycle of nivolumab. The receptors were sampled from a human donor with classical Hodgkin lymphoma.

CDR3 sequence (DNA): TGTGCCAGCAGTCCTCCCCTCCCGGGACGGAAATTCCAAGAGACCCAGTACTTC. Its protein is CASSPPLPGRKFQETQYF. The chain combines TRBV28 with TRBJ2-5; D might be TRBD1 or TRBD2, each matching 5 bases. This CDR3 is built from 18 residues. Per germline, CDR1 MDHEN and CDR2 SYDVKM. The V and J ends lost 5 bases and 1 base respectively, with 23 bases between them.

CDR3 DNA sequence: TGCGCCAGCAGCCAAGGGGGTAGGGGCGAGGGCGAGCAGTACTTC. This translates into CASSQGGRGEGEQYF. The V and J genes are TRBV4-3 and TRBJ2-7, with D possibly called TRBD1 or TRBD2 (5 bases each). The CDR3 has 15 residues. Germline CDR1 is LGHNA and CDR2 is YSLEER. V was trimmed by 1 base and J by 6 bases, leaving 16 bases between them.

The chain links TRBV4-1 to TRBJ2-2; no clear D gene. Trimming shortened V by 0 bases and J by 7 bases, and 3 bases separated the two germline ends. CDR1 and CDR2 (germline): MGHRA, YSYEKL. This CDR3 comprises 12 residues. CDR3 in DNA: TGCGCCAGCAGCCAAGAAATCGGGGAGCTGTTTTTT. This codes for CASSQEIGELFF.

CDR3 sequence reads: CASILKTAYNEQFF. The CDR3 DNA reads TGTGCCAGCATCCTCAAGACAGCTTACAATGAGCAGTTCTTC. This chain links TRBV6-1 with TRBJ2-1, with TRBD1 as a possible D gene (5 bases). Deletions cut 7 bases from V and 4 bases from J, with 14 bases between. Germline V gene lookup returns CDR1 MNHNS and CDR2 SASEGT. The CDR3 is 14 amino acids.

This chain links TRBV21-1 with TRBJ1-1; the table's D call, TRBD1, has no DNA check behind it. TRBV21-1 is a pseudogene. This CDR3 is built from 17 residues. The CDR3 region is CASSIPRTVNLNTEAFF. The DNA of the CDR3 is TGTGCCAGCAGCATCCCCCGGACAGTTAACCTGAACACTGAAGCTTTCTTT.

The chain uses TRBV19 and TRBJ1-3, with D unresolved. The ends were cut back, 5 bases at V and 7 bases at J, with 18 bases in the middle. Germline V gene data show CDR1 as LNHDA and CDR2 as SQIVND (reference sequence). The CDR3 runs to 15 residues. For the CDR3, the DNA is TGTGCCAGTAGTCCTCGACACACCCAGAGTAACACCATATATTTT. Translation: CASSPRHTQSNTIYF.

As regards this clone: Other DNA sequences of this sample code for an identical CDR3. This chain links TRBV4-3 with TRBJ1-5; D is undetermined. V lost 0 bases, J lost 3 bases, and 6 bases lay in between. The CDR3 consists of 14 residues. Germline lookup yields CDR1 LGHNA and CDR2 YSLEER. CDR3: CASSQDRANQPQHF. CDR3 sequence (DNA): TGCGCCAGCAGCCAAGATCGCGCCAATCAGCCCCAGCATTTT.

This clone appeared once. The rearrangement links TRBV7-3 to TRBJ2-5, with D tentatively TRBD1 or TRBD2 (5 bases each). CDR3 length: 13 residues. V was cut by 2 bases and J by 6 bases, with 10 bases left in between. Germline V gene sequence: CDR1 SGHTA, CDR2 FQGTGA. The CDR3 is CASSLRGEQTQYF. Here the CDR3 DNA reads TGTGCCAGCAGCTTACGGGGCGAACAGACCCAGTACTTC.

The chain uses TRBV4-2 and TRBJ2-1, with 11 bases that match TRBD2. Germline CDR1 LGHNA, CDR2 YNFKEQ. Losses at the gene ends were 1 base for V and 7 bases for J; bases not matched to a gene: 6. The CDR3 is 16 residues long. CDR3 bases: TGTGCCAGCAGCCAAGCCGGGACTAGCGGCCGGAATGAGCAGTTCTTC. Protein: CASSQAGTSGRNEQFF.

The V call is TRBV7-2, the J call TRBJ1-1; maybe TRBD1 (6 bases). Germline assignment: CDR1 SGHTA and CDR2 FQGNSA. The CDR3 length is 14 residues. V was clipped by 0 bases and J by 3 bases, with 8 bases between them. This CDR3 is CASSLAQGYTEAFF. Written as DNA, the CDR3 is TGTGCCAGCAGCTTAGCCCAGGGGTACACTGAAGCTTTCTTT. Drawing the rest from reference TRBV7-2 and TRBJ1-1, the complete variable domain is GAGVSQSPSNKVTEKGKDVELRCDPISGHTALYWYRQSLGQGLEFLIYFQGNSAPDKSGLPSDRFSAERTGGSVSTLTIQRTQQEDSAVYLCASSLAQGYTEAFFGQGTRLTVV.

V is TRBV4-2 and J is TRBJ2-5, with 9 nucleotides matching TRBD2. The germline V gene has CDR1 LGHNA and CDR2 YNFKEQ. With 0 bases clipped from V and 2 bases from J, the junction kept 4 bases outside the gene matches. This CDR3 comprises 16 residues. CDR3 sequence (DNA): TGTGCCAGCAGCCAAGATATTAGCGGGGGTCAAGAGACCCAGTACTTC. Translating it yields CASSQDISGGQETQYF.

The chain has TRBV27 and TRBJ2-5; 10 positions match TRBD2. The CDR3 is 16 residues long. Germline trimming cut 4 bases from V and 1 base from J; bases unmatched to any gene: 6. CDR1 and CDR2 (germline): MNHEY, SMNVEV (reference sequence). The DNA of the CDR3 is TGTGCCAGCAGTTGGGCTAGCGGGGGACCCCAAGAGACCCAGTACTTC. Amino acids: CASSWASGGPQETQYF.

The CDR3 DNA is TGCAGCGTTCCACAGGTGTCAGGCTCTGGGGCCAACGTCCTGACTTTC. Protein sequence: CSVPQVSGSGANVLTF. The chain carries TRBV29-1 and TRBJ2-6; the D gene is possibly TRBD1 (5 bases). The V gene lost 5 bases and the J gene lost 0 bases, with 14 bases spanning the gap. CDR3 size: 16 residues. Germline V lookup: CDR1 SQVTM, CDR2 ANQGSEA.

The rearrangement joins TRBV28 to TRBJ2-7, with D perhaps TRBD2 (6 bases). Germline assignment: CDR1 MDHEN and CDR2 SYDVKM. The CDR3 runs 17 residues. With 2 bases removed from V and 4 bases from J, the gap between germline ends came to 21 bases. The CDR3 DNA sequence: TGTGCCAGCAGTTTAACCCCGACTCTTGGGGGGTCTTACGAGCAGTACTTC. Amino acid sequence: CASSLTPTLGGSYEQYF.

This chain uses TRBV7-9 with TRBJ2-7; 7 nucleotides match TRBD2. CDR1 SEHNR and CDR2 FQNEAQ come from the germline V gene (reference sequence). J gave up 4 bases and V 5 bases, and 5 bases lay outside the gene matches. The CDR3 is made up of 13 amino acids. The CDR3 loop reads CASSPKRGYEQYF. Here the CDR3 DNA reads TGTGCCAGCAGCCCTAAGCGGGGTTACGAGCAGTACTTC.

The chain has TRBV9 and TRBJ1-6; the D is unclear. This CDR3 has 12 amino acids. Trimming took off 6 bases at V and 7 bases at J, with 8 bases between the two ends. Germline CDR1 reads SGDLS; CDR2 reads YYNGEE. CDR3 in amino acids: CASNHGNSPLHF. As DNA, the CDR3 is TGTGCCAGCAATCACGGGAATTCACCCCTCCACTTT.

V and J are TRBV15 and TRBJ2-3; TRBD2 matches at 14 bases. Per the germline V gene, CDR1 is LNHNV and CDR2 is YYDKDF (reference sequence). The V and J ends lost 5 bases and 2 bases, in that order; junction bases with no gene match: 3. The CDR3 contains 16 residues. The CDR3 loop reads CATSLGLAGVTDTQYF. CDR3 nucleotide sequence: TGTGCCACCAGCCTGGGACTAGCGGGAGTCACAGATACGCAGTATTTT.

This clone was seen more than once but under ten times. V gene TRBV19 combines with J gene TRBJ2-7; TRBD1 might be the D (6 bases). In germline, CDR1 is LNHDA, CDR2 SQIVND (reference sequence). Deletions cut 6 bases from V and 2 bases from J, with 14 bases between. This CDR3 is 14 amino acids long. Written as DNA, the CDR3 is TGTGCCAGTAGAGAACAGGGTCGCGCCTACGAGCAGTACTTC. Encoded protein: CASREQGRAYEQYF.

The chain joins TRBV4-3 to TRBJ2-6; D gene uncertain. Germline-derived CDR1 and CDR2 are LGHNA and YSLEER. The CDR3 loop spans 16 amino acids. The germline V and J ends were trimmed by 0 bases and 0 bases, with 6 bases remaining between them. The CDR3 loop is CASSQDPDSGANVLTF. The CDR3 coding sequence is TGCGCCAGCAGCCAAGATCCGGACTCTGGGGCCAACGTCCTGACTTTC.

This chain joins TRBV12-5 and TRBJ1-2; 7 bases agree with TRBD1. Germline V gene lookup returns CDR1 LGHNT and CDR2 FRNRAP. This CDR3 spans 14 amino acids. Losses at the gene ends were 2 bases for V and 7 bases for J; bases not matched to a gene: 7. The chain's CDR3 is CASGLPPDRSGYTF. CDR3 DNA: TGTGCTAGTGGTTTGCCGCCGGACAGGAGTGGCTACACCTTC.

The genes are TRBV7-2 and TRBJ1-2; D might be TRBD1 (5 bases). Trimming shortened V by 3 bases and J by 6 bases, and 8 bases separated the two germline ends. Per the germline V gene, CDR1 is SGHTA and CDR2 is FQGNSA. The CDR3 runs to 12 residues. CDR3 in DNA: TGTGCCAGCAGCTTCGAAGGGGATGGCTACACCTTC. As protein: CASSFEGDGYTF. The full variable domain, completed using reference TRBV7-2 and TRBJ1-2, is GAGVSQSPSNKVTEKGKDVELRCDPISGHTALYWYRQSLGQGLEFLIYFQGNSAPDKSGLPSDRFSAERTGGSVSTLTIQRTQQEDSAVYLCASSFEGDGYTFGSGTRLTVV.

The rearrangement uses TRBV2 and TRBJ1-1; 7 bases fit TRBD1. The germline V gene encodes CDR1 SNHLY and CDR2 FYNNEI. With V trimmed by 10 bases and J by 6 bases, 17 bases remained unmatched. The CDR3 runs 15 residues. This CDR3 reads CAIKKREGAGAEAFF. Here the CDR3 DNA reads TGTGCCATCAAAAAAAGGGAGGGGGCAGGGGCTGAAGCTTTCTTT.

This chain connects TRBV12-5 to TRBJ1-4; the match to TRBD1 covers 10 bases. The CDR3 covers 14 residues. Germline V gene data show CDR1 as LGHNT and CDR2 as FRNRAP. The V gene end was trimmed by 5 bases and the J gene end by 8 bases; junction bases not matched to a gene: 5. CDR3 sequence (DNA): TGTGCTAGTGGTAGACAGGGGGCCGGGGAAAAACTGTTTTTT. This encodes CASGRQGAGEKLFF. Full variable domain (outside the CDR3, taken from reference TRBV12-5 and TRBJ1-4): DARVTQTPRHKVTEMGQEVTMRCQPILGHNTVFWYRQTMMQGLELLAYFRNRAPLDDSGMPKDRFSAEMPDATLATLKIQPSEPRDSAVYFCASGRQGAGEKLFFGSGTQLSVL.

This clone was picked up one time. The V gene is TRBV27, the J gene TRBJ2-7; 11 bases align to TRBD2. Losses at the gene ends were 2 bases for V and 2 bases for J; bases not matched to a gene: 5. This CDR3 has 16 residues. Germline CDR1 and CDR2: MNHEY and SMNVEV (reference sequence). The CDR3 loop reads CASSLRLAGGPYEQYF. The CDR3 DNA reads as TGTGCCAGCAGTTTAAGGCTAGCGGGGGGCCCCTACGAGCAGTACTTC.

This chain connects TRBV6-6 to TRBJ2-3; D not resolved. Trimming pared 3 bases from V and 6 bases from J, leaving 10 bases between. The CDR3 loop spans 13 amino acids. Germline V lookup: CDR1 MNHNY, CDR2 SVGAGI (reference sequence). The CDR3 DNA is TGTGCCAGCAGTTATCAAGTTTGGGATACGCAGTATTTT. This codes for CASSYQVWDTQYF.

This clone has a handful of counts. This chain uses TRBV19 with TRBJ1-5; no clear D gene. The germline CDR1 and CDR2 sequences are LNHDA and SQIVND (reference sequence). The CDR3 has 14 residues. V was clipped by 3 bases and J by 7 bases, with 13 bases between them. CDR3 sequence (DNA): TGTGCCAGTAGTATTCGAGGGTACGGGCAGCCCCAGCATTTT. This sequence encodes CASSIRGYGQPQHF.

The V gene is TRBV18, the J gene TRBJ2-5; D tentatively reads TRBD1 or TRBD2 (5 bases each). Trimming removed 6 bases from V and 1 base from J, with 9 bases in between. The germline V gene has CDR1 KGHSH and CDR2 LQKENI. The CDR3 has 13 residues. CDR3 sequence: CASSPGTQETQYF. The CDR3 DNA reads TGTGCCAGCTCGCCTGGGACCCAAGAGACCCAGTACTTC.

This chain links TRBV4-3 with TRBJ1-1; D is uncertain. The CDR3 covers 14 residues. CDR1 is LGHNA and CDR2 is YSLEER in the germline V gene. V shed 0 bases and J shed 4 bases, with 9 bases lying between them. The CDR3 sequence: CASSQERLATEAFF. The CDR3 nucleotides read TGCGCCAGCAGCCAAGAAAGGCTGGCCACTGAAGCTTTCTTT.

This clone was detected only once. The chain recombines TRBV7-9 with TRBJ1-5; TRBD1 is a possible D gene (6 bases). The CDR3 spans 16 residues. Between the trimmed V and J ends, which lost 5 bases and 1 base, there was a span of 15 bases. The germline gives CDR1 SEHNR, CDR2 FQNEAQ (reference sequence). The CDR3 reads CASSASIRGSNQPQHF. Here the CDR3 DNA reads TGTGCCAGCAGCGCGAGTATCAGGGGAAGCAATCAGCCCCAGCATTTT. Drawing the rest from reference TRBV7-9 and TRBJ1-5, the complete variable domain is DTGVSQNPRHKITKRGQNVTFRCDPISEHNRLYWYRQTLGQGPEFLTYFQNEAQLEKSRLLSDRFSAERPKGSFSTLEIQRTEQGDSAMYLCASSASIRGSNQPQHFGDGTRLSIL.

This clone was seen a single time. The rearrangement links TRBV18 to TRBJ1-1, with D possibly being TRBD1 (5 bases). The germline V and J ends were trimmed by 3 bases and 0 bases, with 14 bases remaining between them. Germline loops: CDR1 KGHSH, CDR2 LQKENI. The CDR3 runs 16 residues. CDR3 nucleotides: TGTGCCAGCTCACCTACGACCACGACAGTGAACACTGAAGCTTTCTTT. Translated: CASSPTTTTVNTEAFF.